One and the same sample provided the 24 T cell receptor beta chains below, sequenced in a study of blood T cell repertoires in COVID-19. The data were produced by immunoSEQ multiplex PCR, yet TCRdb's version contains in-frame clones alone and is incomplete. The sample has some 120,000 clones, roughly 91% seen once. Source material: peripheral blood. All receptors derive from a human donor in a cohort sampled during active COVID-19.

This chain uses TRBV6-6 with TRBJ2-7; D ambiguous. This CDR3 comprises 15 residues. The V gene lost 6 bases and the J gene lost 2 bases, with 17 bases spanning the gap. Germline loops: CDR1 MNHNY, CDR2 SVGAGI (reference sequence). The CDR3 reads CASSRPIHPTYEQYF. The CDR3 DNA sequence: TGTGCCAGCAGCCGACCTATCCACCCGACCTACGAGCAGTACTTC.

This clone occurred once. The chain carries TRBV24-1 and TRBJ2-1; possible D gene TRBD1, 5 bases. Trimming left V 5 bases short and J 6 bases short, with 10 bases between. The CDR3 extends over 13 amino acids. CDR1 and CDR2 from the germline V gene are KGHDR and SFDVKD. The CDR3 loop reads CATSGGSVNEQFF. CDR3 DNA sequence: TGTGCCACCAGTGGGGGCTCGGTCAATGAGCAGTTCTTC.

V usage is TRBV2 and J usage is TRBJ2-7; 8 bases line up with TRBD1. The V and J ends lost 7 bases and 3 bases, in that order; junction bases with no gene match: 8. There are 14 residues in the CDR3. CDR1 and CDR2 (germline): SNHLY, FYNNEI. This CDR3 reads CASTAAGGVYEQYF. In DNA form, the CDR3 reads TGTGCCAGCACCGCGGCAGGGGGCGTCTACGAGCAGTACTTC.

This rearrangement joins TRBV7-9 to TRBJ1-4, with 10 positions matching TRBD1. V dropped 4 bases and J dropped 8; count of bases not matched to a gene: 4. Germline CDR1 reads SEHNR; CDR2 reads FQNEAQ (reference sequence). This CDR3 has 14 residues. The CDR3 loop reads CASSSDRGREKLFF. In DNA form, the CDR3 reads TGTGCCAGCAGCTCCGACAGGGGGCGGGAAAAACTGTTTTTT.

This clone showed up just a few times. The chain combines TRBV5-4 with TRBJ1-2; D unclear. This CDR3 region has 13 residues. V dropped 0 bases and J dropped 7 bases, with 10 bases sitting between them. The germline V gene has CDR1 SGHNT and CDR2 YYREEE (reference sequence). DNA for the CDR3: TGTGCCAGCAGCTTGGTGGAGGGTGGTGGCTACACCTTC. This sequence encodes CASSLVEGGGYTF.

This clone was counted a single time. This sequence joins TRBV7-9 and TRBJ1-2; tentatively, D is TRBD1 (5 bases). CDR3 length: 13 residues. Trimming shortened V by 0 bases and J by 6 bases, and 8 bases separated the two germline ends. Germline V gene sequence: CDR1 SEHNR, CDR2 FQNEAQ (reference sequence). For the CDR3, the DNA is TGTGCCAGCAGCTTAGCGGGAGGGGATGGCTACACCTTC. Translation gives CASSLAGGDGYTF.

This clone came up a few times. V usage is TRBV4-1 and J usage is TRBJ1-1; possibly TRBD1 for D (6 bases). Germline CDR1 is MGHRA and CDR2 is YSYEKL. The V and J ends lost 1 base and 6 bases respectively, with 9 bases between them. CDR3 length: 13 amino acids. The CDR3: CASSQVSGAEAFF. The CDR3 DNA is TGCGCCAGCAGCCAAGTGTCAGGGGCTGAAGCTTTCTTT.

About this clone: This specimen includes other DNA sequences encoding the same CDR3. The rearrangement uses TRBV18 and TRBJ1-5, with D uncertain. This CDR3 region has 14 residues. V lost 2 bases and J 1 base, leaving 6 bases between the germline ends. Germline lookup yields CDR1 KGHSH and CDR2 LQKENI. CDR3 residues: CASSPTDSNQPQHF. DNA of the CDR3: TGTGCCAGCTCACCAACAGACAGCAATCAGCCCCAGCATTTT.

This clone was seen only once. The chain recombines TRBV6-1 with TRBJ1-6, with a tentative D call TRBD1 (6 bases). Looked up from germline, CDR1 is MNHNS and CDR2 is SASEGT. Trimming pared 2 bases from V and 7 bases from J, leaving 12 bases between. This CDR3 has 15 residues. This chain's CDR3 is CASSESGGANSPLHF. As DNA, the CDR3 is TGTGCCAGCAGTGAATCGGGGGGGGCGAATTCACCCCTCCACTTT.

CDR3 residues: CASSQEWAGPQETQYF. The CDR3 DNA reads as TGTGCCAGCAGCCAAGAATGGGCAGGTCCACAAGAGACCCAGTACTTC. The chain employs TRBV4-2 and TRBJ2-5; D unclear. Trimming removed 0 bases at V and 2 bases at J, with 13 bases between. This CDR3 has 16 residues. Germline values: CDR1 LGHNA, CDR2 YNFKEQ.

This clone was seen at least ten times. Relative to the germline gene, one junction end is altered; a read error may explain this. The chain employs TRBV7-7 and TRBJ2-2; 9 bases map to TRBD2. The CDR3 is 16 residues long. Germline CDR1 SSHAT, CDR2 FNYEAQ (reference sequence). The CDR3 protein is CASSASGTSFPGELFF. The CDR3 DNA reads TGTGCTAGCAGCGCGTCCGGGACTAGCTTTCCCGGGGAGCTGTTTTTT.

This chain connects TRBV19 to TRBJ1-1, with unresolved D. Germline V CDR1 and CDR2: LNHDA, SQIVND (reference sequence). V lost 6 bases and J lost 5, with 19 bases in between. CDR3 length: 15 residues. The DNA for the CDR3 is TGTGCCAGTAGCCCACAAGGCGGGGTTTATACTGAAGCTTTCTTT. It specifies CASSPQGGVYTEAFF.

The chain couples TRBV3-1 (or the pseudogene TRBV3-2) to TRBJ2-5, with TRBD2 matching 9 bases. The trim removed 2 bases at V and 4 bases at J, leaving 8 bases unmatched. The CDR3 is 16 residues long. Germline values: CDR1 LGHDT, CDR2 YNNKEL (reference sequence). CDR3 amino acids: CASSQKGGRAIETQYF. The CDR3 DNA is TGTGCCAGCAGCCAAAAAGGCGGGAGGGCCATAGAGACCCAGTACTTC.

To note about this clone: Sequence at one end of the junction differs from germline and may be a read error. The gene calls are TRBV28 and TRBJ2-7; TRBD2 matches at 13 bases. Germline-derived CDR1 and CDR2 are MDHEN and SYDVKM. The CDR3 covers 14 residues. The CDR3 sequence is CASMGGLTSGRPLF. The DNA of the CDR3 is TGTGCCAGCATGGGGGGGCTGACTAGCGGGAGGCCTCTCTTC.

The chain couples TRBV7-2 to TRBJ1-1, with D possibly TRBD1 on 6 matching bases. The CDR3 sequence is 15 residues long. Germline loops: CDR1 SGHTA, CDR2 FQGNSA. Trimming removed 4 bases at V and 0 bases at J, with 12 bases between. The CDR3, as DNA: TGTGCCAGCAGCTCGGGACAATCTATGAACACTGAAGCTTTCTTT. Encoded protein: CASSSGQSMNTEAFF.

V gene TRBV5-1 combines with J gene TRBJ2-7; D may be TRBD1 (5 bases). The CDR3 loop spans 16 amino acids. Trimming cost V 3 bases and J 1 base, with 17 bases left between them. Germline V CDR1 and CDR2: SGHRS, YFSETQ. CDR3 residues: CASSSDGQGISYEQYF. CDR3 coding DNA: TGCGCCAGCAGCTCTGACGGACAAGGGATATCCTACGAGCAGTACTTC.

The chain recombines TRBV11-2 with TRBJ2-3; D call uncertain. The V end lost 5 bases, the J end lost 2 bases, and 5 bases lay between the germline ends. Germline values: CDR1 SGHAT, CDR2 FQNNGV. This CDR3 spans 12 amino acids. As DNA, the CDR3 is TGTGCCAGCAGCCCCTCCACAGATACGCAGTATTTT. Translated: CASSPSTDTQYF.

V gene TRBV5-1 combines with J gene TRBJ2-3, with 7 bases that match TRBD1. The CDR3 sequence is 15 residues long. Germline V CDR1 and CDR2: SGHRS, YFSETQ. The V and J ends lost 4 bases and 4 bases, in that order; junction bases with no gene match: 9. The CDR3 sequence is CASSAGTATADTQYF. CDR3 nucleotides: TGCGCCAGCAGCGCCGGGACAGCGACAGCAGATACGCAGTATTTT.

J is TRBJ2-1 and V is TRBV10-3, with TRBD2 matching over 8 bases. With V trimmed by 4 bases and J by 15 bases, 11 bases remained unmatched. CDR3 size: 13 residues. Germline CDR1 is ENHRY and CDR2 is SYGVKD. The CDR3 spells CAISGREVVERFF. The CDR3 region has the DNA TGTGCCATCAGTGGGCGGGAGGTAGTGGAAAGGTTCTTC.

The genes are TRBV19 and TRBJ2-7, with 8 bases lining up with TRBD1. The CDR3 covers 13 residues. The germline gives CDR1 LNHDA, CDR2 SQIVND (reference sequence). Trimming removed 8 bases from V and 2 bases from J; junction bases left unmatched: 5. The CDR3 nucleotides are TGTGCCAGTGCCTGGACAGGGACCTACGAGCAGTACTTC. It specifies CASAWTGTYEQYF.

This clone has just a few counts. Within the sample, other DNA sequences also encode this same CDR3. The chain couples TRBV18 to TRBJ2-7; D remains unclear. The CDR3 has 13 residues. CDR1 and CDR2 (germline): KGHSH, LQKENI. Trimming took 2 bases from V and 0 from J, leaving 5 bases between them. For the CDR3, the DNA is TGTGCCAGCTCACCAAGCGACTCCTACGAGCAGTACTTC. It encodes CASSPSDSYEQYF.

V is TRBV3-1 (or the pseudogene TRBV3-2) and J is TRBJ2-3; maybe TRBD1 (5 bases). The CDR3 runs 14 residues. Trimming left V 1 base short and J 0 bases short, with 5 bases between. Per germline, CDR1 LGHDT and CDR2 YNNKEL (reference sequence). CDR3 protein: CASSQAGSTDTQYF. The CDR3 nucleotides are TGTGCCAGCAGCCAAGCAGGGAGCACAGATACGCAGTATTTT.

This rearrangement joins TRBV5-1 to TRBJ1-6; TRBD1 might be the D (5 bases). The V end lost 0 bases, the J end lost 10 bases, and 14 bases lay between the germline ends. This CDR3 is 15 amino acids long. Germline assignment: CDR1 SGHRS and CDR2 YFSETQ. Here the CDR3 DNA reads TGCGCCAGCAGCTTGGGAAGACAGCAGGTCTCACCCCTCCACTTT. As protein: CASSLGRQQVSPLHF.

The V call is TRBV5-8, the J call TRBJ1-5; a possible D gene is TRBD1 (6 bases). Germline CDR1 reads SGHTS; CDR2 reads YDEGEE. Trimming shortened V by 0 bases and J by 4 bases, and 11 bases separated the two germline ends. This CDR3 contains 15 residues. The CDR3 DNA reads as TGTGCCAGCAGCTTGGGACAGGTGGGGAATCAGCCCCAGCATTTT. It encodes CASSLGQVGNQPQHF.